Below, one T cell receptor (beta chain) is given with its context. The data derive from a study of T-cell memory formation after mild COVID-19. MiXCR, run by TCRdb on the 5' RACE reads, gives a single entry per CDR3 protein. The sample shows around 140,000 distinct CDR3 sequences, roughly 19% of them seen only once. This clonotype was sampled from an adult woman who had mild COVID-19 (a few samples of this study predate the infection). Cell type and time point are not known. Sample: PBMCs or a T cell subset sorted from them (not recorded which).

CDR3 sequence (DNA): TGTGCCAGCAGTTCGAAGATGAACACTGAAGCTTTCTTT. Its protein product is CASSSKMNTEAFF. The rearrangement links TRBV6-2 or TRBV6-3 to TRBJ1-1, with D unresolved. CDR3 length: 13 residues. V was pared by 4 bases and J by 0 bases, with 6 bases between. Germline assignment: CDR1 MNHEY and CDR2 SVGEGT.